Listed below are T cell receptor beta chains from one sample, sequenced in a study of CD8 T cells in ankylosing spondylitis. TCRdb analysed the 5' RACE reads with MiXCR anew, one entry per CDR3 protein. Found here are around 300,000 distinct CDR3 sequences, roughly 14% of them singletons; the top ten hold approximately 0.99%. Sample: blood, either unsorted or a sorted T cell fraction (not recorded which). The receptors come from a male donor with ankylosing spondylitis or in good health (not recorded which). Both conserved end residues are part of each CDR3.

>TRBV6-1|TRBJ1-2
CASSEALRTGNYGYTF
>TRBV3-1|TRBJ1-2
CASSQDLGPNYGYTF
>TRBV5-1|TRBJ2-1
CASSPDGGVTNEQFF
>TRBV7-9|TRBJ2-3
CASSLGGRVTDTQYF
>TRBV3-1|TRBJ2-7
CASSQGTGLPTYEQYF
>TRBV5-1|TRBJ1-2
CASSRDTDNYGYTF
>TRBV6-1|TRBJ1-5
CASSESTSSYSNQPQHF
>TRBV6-1|TRBJ2-7
CASSRGGSTYEQYF
>TRBV5-1|TRBJ1-1
CASSLVAGDTEAFF
>TRBV10-3|TRBJ1-1
CAISRDATTGFGKAFF
>TRBV4-2|TRBJ2-7
CASSQDTTSGGIHEQYF
>TRBV30|TRBJ2-7
CAWSVGTGDNEQYF
>TRBV2|TRBJ1-2
CASSLGQHNYGYTF
>TRBV7-2|TRBJ1-2
CASSLGGTGIYGYTF
>TRBV7-9|TRBJ1-1
CASSLEGRQEAFF
>TRBV29-1|TRBJ2-3
CSVGDSLIQYF
>TRBV6-5|TRBJ2-6
CASSYWGYRAGANVLTF
>TRBV4-1|TRBJ1-6
CASSQEQNYSPLHF
>TRBV11-1|TRBJ2-7
CASSYRGKTSGSPYEQYF
>TRBV3-1|TRBJ2-3
CASSQGAGTQYF
>TRBV20-1|TRBJ2-3
CSAIRGLALKEDTQYF
>TRBV6-4|TRBJ2-2
CASSQSGRTGELFF
>TRBV20-1|TRBJ2-5
CSARSQGGETQYF
>TRBV9|TRBJ2-3
CASSPTASTDTQYF
>TRBV28|TRBJ2-3
CASSFADRGTDTQYF
>TRBV4-2|TRBJ1-2
CASSPGQGASGYTF
>TRBV7-8|TRBJ2-1
CASSLRDRGAYNEQFF
>TRBV2|TRBJ1-5
CASTGETNQPQHF
>TRBV15|TRBJ1-3
CATSRAGDSGNTIYF
>TRBV5-1|TRBJ2-4
CASSLVGTNKNIQYF
>TRBV12-3/TRBV12-4|TRBJ1-2
CASAPGTFYGYTF
>TRBV9|TRBJ2-1
CASLPSGHSSYNEQFF
>TRBV6-6|TRBJ1-2
CASSTPNTGLIF
>TRBV6-2/TRBV6-3|TRBJ2-7
CASRRDLPPYEQYF
>TRBV29-1|TRBJ2-5
CSGRSLEETQYF
>TRBV4-1|TRBJ1-2
CASSLSTPSYGYTF
>TRBV20-1|TRBJ2-5
CSALGTTKETQYF
>TRBV28|TRBJ1-1
CASSPFRSRTGGSNTEAFF
>TRBV10-3|TRBJ2-3
CAIRGNGPTDTQYF
>TRBV7-6|TRBJ2-1
CASSPMGLYNEQFF
>TRBV6-5|TRBJ2-2
CASSYSTGGGTGELFF
>TRBV20-1|TRBJ1-5
CSALGRVVNQPQHF
>TRBV9|TRBJ2-7
CASSVAPGATYEQYF
>TRBV24-1|TRBJ2-1
CATSDPGQANEQFF
>TRBV12-3/TRBV12-4|TRBJ2-5
CASSSLRETQYF
>TRBV5-1|TRBJ2-2
CASSLEVHGELFF
>TRBV6-1|TRBJ1-5
CASSGGSNQPQHF
>TRBV4-2|TRBJ2-5
CASSQTSGGETQYF
>TRBV6-1|TRBJ2-7
CASSEDRGRTYEQYF
>TRBV29-1|TRBJ1-2
CSVEGRTNYGYTF
>TRBV18|TRBJ2-5
CASSPPARGETQYF
>TRBV6-5|TRBJ1-5
CASSSKDRADQPQHF
>TRBV5-6|TRBJ1-1
CASSWGQSEAFF
>TRBV19|TRBJ2-2
CASSIKGPGELFF
>TRBV12-3/TRBV12-4|TRBJ2-1
CASRPTGGPYNEQFF